The rows below give T cell receptor beta chains drawn from one sample of a study of control samples from healthy donors and cancer patients. Clones were sequenced by immunoSEQ multiplex PCR, and TCRdb holds only the in-frame ones, with some missing. The profile covers around 170,000 clones, with nearly 90% appearing a single time and 1.1% to 1.5% taken by the ten largest. Source material: blood. All receptors come from a woman aged 45-60 years in good health. Each CDR3 is given with its conserved first and last residue. D genes are given only for firm matches. Part of the rows lack a size; the others show once, few, many or a class for expanded clones.

D gene: NA
V gene: TRBV5-1
J gene: TRBJ2-1
clone size: NA
CDR3 protein: CASRDQSSYNEQFF
CDR3 DNA: TGCGCCAGTAGGGACCAAAGCTCCTACAATGAGCAGTTCTTC

D gene: NA
V gene: TRBV30
J gene: TRBJ2-6
clone size: NA
CDR3 protein: CAWSVGAGANVLTF
CDR3 DNA: TGTGCCTGGAGTGTGGGAGCTGGGGCCAACGTCCTGACTTTC

D gene: TRBD1
V gene: TRBV2
J gene: TRBJ1-5
clone size: NA
CDR3 protein: CASSGDRTSNQPQHF
CDR3 DNA: TGTGCCAGCAGTGGGGACAGAACTAGCAATCAGCCCCAGCATTTT

D gene: NA
V gene: TRBV2
J gene: TRBJ1-2
clone size: NA
CDR3 protein: CASTIGTPPGYTF
CDR3 DNA: TGTGCCAGCACCATTGGGACCCCCCCAGGCTACACCTTC

D gene: NA
V gene: TRBV19
J gene: TRBJ1-1
clone size: NA
CDR3 protein: CASSTGIAAAAFF
CDR3 DNA: TGTGCCAGTAGTACCGGAATTGCTGCGGCGGCTTTCTTT

D gene: NA
V gene: TRBV7-2
J gene: TRBJ2-1
clone size: NA
CDR3 protein: CASSLDPRYNEQFF
CDR3 DNA: TGTGCCAGCAGCTTAGATCCCAGGTACAATGAGCAGTTCTTC

D gene: TRBD1
V gene: TRBV4-2
J gene: TRBJ2-3
clone size: NA
CDR3 protein: CASSQVRQGAGDTQYF
CDR3 DNA: TGTGCCAGCAGCCAAGTTCGTCAGGGGGCGGGAGATACGCAGTATTTT

D gene: NA
V gene: TRBV7-2
J gene: TRBJ2-5
clone size: few
CDR3 protein: CASSPQSGLGRTQYF
CDR3 DNA: TGTGCCAGCAGCCCCCAGTCGGGGTTGGGACGGACCCAGTACTTC

D gene: TRBD1
V gene: TRBV28
J gene: TRBJ2-5
clone size: NA
CDR3 protein: CASSLAGGSETQYF
CDR3 DNA: TGTGCCAGCAGTTTAGCAGGGGGTAGTGAGACCCAGTACTTC

D gene: NA
V gene: TRBV4-3
J gene: TRBJ1-2
clone size: NA
CDR3 protein: CASSQDWGRQEYGYTF
CDR3 DNA: TGCGCCAGCAGCCAAGATTGGGGAAGACAGGAATATGGCTACACCTTC

D gene: NA
V gene: TRBV7-6
J gene: TRBJ2-5
clone size: once
CDR3 protein: CASSFRLQETQYF
CDR3 DNA: TGTGCCAGCAGCTTTAGGCTCCAAGAGACCCAGTACTTC

D gene: NA
V gene: TRBV2
J gene: TRBJ2-5
clone size: NA
CDR3 protein: CASSERTNQETQYF
CDR3 DNA: TGTGCCAGCAGTGAGAGGACTAACCAAGAGACCCAGTACTTC

D gene: NA
V gene: TRBV4-1
J gene: TRBJ1-3
clone size: NA
CDR3 protein: CASSQEMDTGEKRRNTIYF
CDR3 DNA: TGCGCCAGCAGCCAAGAAATGGATACCGGGGAGAAACGCAGAAACACCATATATTTT

D gene: NA
V gene: TRBV4-1
J gene: TRBJ2-5
clone size: NA
CDR3 protein: CASSQVLQETQYF
CDR3 DNA: TGCGCCAGCAGCCAAGTGTTGCAAGAGACCCAGTACTTC

D gene: NA
V gene: TRBV28
J gene: TRBJ1-3
clone size: NA
CDR3 protein: CASSLIRENTIYF
CDR3 DNA: TGTGCCAGCAGTCTAATCAGGGAAAACACCATATATTTT

D gene: NA
V gene: TRBV7-9
J gene: TRBJ1-2
clone size: NA
CDR3 protein: CASSLVAALGGYTF
CDR3 DNA: TGTGCCAGCAGCTTAGTGGCCGCACTTGGGGGCTACACCTTC

D gene: TRBD2
V gene: TRBV27
J gene: TRBJ2-5
clone size: NA
CDR3 protein: CASSLTVREVETQYF
CDR3 DNA: TGTGCCAGCAGTTTAACCGTGCGGGAGGTAGAGACCCAGTACTTC

D gene: TRBD1
V gene: TRBV7-9
J gene: TRBJ2-1
clone size: once
CDR3 protein: CASSYGDREGNEQFF
CDR3 DNA: TGTGCCAGCAGCTATGGGGACAGGGAGGGCAATGAGCAGTTCTTC

D gene: TRBD2
V gene: TRBV7-6
J gene: TRBJ2-3
clone size: few
CDR3 protein: CASGPAGAPTDTQYF
CDR3 DNA: TGTGCCAGCGGCCCAGCGGGGGCCCCTACAGATACGCAGTATTTT

D gene: NA
V gene: TRBV5-3
J gene: TRBJ1-2
clone size: NA
CDR3 protein: CARSPHDGDGYTF
CDR3 DNA: TGTGCCAGAAGCCCACATGACGGGGATGGCTACACCTTC

D gene: NA
V gene: TRBV5-1
J gene: TRBJ1-4
clone size: NA
CDR3 protein: CASSLWAGASEKLFF
CDR3 DNA: TGCGCCAGCAGCTTGTGGGCAGGGGCAAGTGAAAAACTGTTTTTT

D gene: TRBD2
V gene: TRBV24-1
J gene: TRBJ2-3
clone size: NA
CDR3 protein: CATSDPSGDSTDTQYF
CDR3 DNA: TGTGCCACCAGTGATCCTAGCGGGGATAGCACAGATACGCAGTATTTT

D gene: TRBD1
V gene: TRBV6-5
J gene: TRBJ1-2
clone size: NA
CDR3 protein: CASTVRRQGLYGYTF
CDR3 DNA: TGTGCCAGCACCGTACGAAGACAGGGTCTTTATGGCTACACCTTC

D gene: TRBD1
V gene: TRBV28
J gene: TRBJ1-4
clone size: NA
CDR3 protein: CASSPLQGRIEKLFF
CDR3 DNA: TGTGCCAGCAGCCCACTACAGGGGCGAATTGAAAAACTGTTTTTT

D gene: TRBD2
V gene: TRBV10-3
J gene: TRBJ2-7
clone size: NA
CDR3 protein: CAISEGGTSGRYEQYF
CDR3 DNA: TGTGCCATCAGTGAGGGCGGGACTAGCGGGAGGTACGAGCAGTACTTC

D gene: TRBD1
V gene: TRBV5-4
J gene: TRBJ2-1
clone size: NA
CDR3 protein: CASSLAGGSKFF
CDR3 DNA: TGTGCCAGCAGCTTGGCAGGGGGCTCAAAGTTCTTC

D gene: TRBD2
V gene: TRBV9
J gene: TRBJ2-1
clone size: NA
CDR3 protein: CASSVGLAGNNEQFF
CDR3 DNA: TGTGCCAGCAGCGTCGGGCTAGCGGGAAACAATGAGCAGTTCTTC

D gene: NA
V gene: TRBV7-9
J gene: TRBJ1-1
clone size: NA
CDR3 protein: CASSGGPEGAFF
CDR3 DNA: TGTGCCAGCAGCGGAGGGCCGGAGGGAGCTTTCTTT

D gene: TRBD1
V gene: TRBV28
J gene: TRBJ1-6
clone size: NA
CDR3 protein: CASRQRGQYNSPLHF
CDR3 DNA: TGTGCCAGCAGACAAAGGGGGCAGTATAATTCACCCCTCCACTTT

D gene: NA
V gene: TRBV29-1
J gene: TRBJ2-5
clone size: NA
CDR3 protein: CSAATETQEAQYF
CDR3 DNA: TGCAGCGCCGCGACAGAGACCCAAGAGGCCCAGTACTTC

D gene: TRBD1
V gene: TRBV24-1
J gene: TRBJ2-2
clone size: NA
CDR3 protein: CATSDWAGGVTGELFF
CDR3 DNA: TGTGCCACCAGTGATTGGGCAGGGGGTGTTACCGGGGAGCTGTTTTTT

D gene: NA
V gene: TRBV24-1
J gene: TRBJ2-3
clone size: NA
CDR3 protein: CAIASRNTDTQYF
CDR3 DNA: TGTGCCATCGCATCTAGGAACACAGATACGCAGTATTTT

D gene: NA
V gene: TRBV7-2
J gene: TRBJ1-3
clone size: NA
CDR3 protein: CASTGRGSGNTIYF
CDR3 DNA: TGTGCCAGCACGGGACGGGGCTCTGGAAACACCATATATTTT

D gene: NA
V gene: TRBV28
J gene: TRBJ1-1
clone size: NA
CDR3 protein: CASSLRSGLSAFF
CDR3 DNA: TGTGCCAGCAGTCTAAGGAGTGGATTATCAGCTTTCTTT

D gene: NA
V gene: TRBV14
J gene: TRBJ1-5
clone size: NA
CDR3 protein: CAGSLQGYNQPQHF
CDR3 DNA: TGTGCCGGCAGCCTGCAGGGTTACAATCAGCCCCAGCATTTT

D gene: TRBD1
V gene: TRBV14
J gene: TRBJ1-1
clone size: NA
CDR3 protein: CASSHGTGGDFF
CDR3 DNA: TGTGCCAGCAGCCACGGGACAGGGGGCGATTTCTTT

D gene: NA
V gene: TRBV5-1
J gene: TRBJ2-5
clone size: NA
CDR3 protein: CASSLTQGGETQYF
CDR3 DNA: TGCGCCAGCAGCTTGACTCAGGGAGGAGAGACCCAGTACTTC

D gene: TRBD2
V gene: TRBV11-3
J gene: TRBJ2-1
clone size: NA
CDR3 protein: CASSQGLAGSDEQFF
CDR3 DNA: TGTGCCAGCAGCCAGGGACTAGCGGGTTCGGATGAGCAGTTCTTC

D gene: NA
V gene: TRBV15
J gene: TRBJ2-7
clone size: NA
CDR3 protein: CATSFDRSASYEQYF
CDR3 DNA: TGTGCCACCAGCTTCGACAGGTCGGCCTCCTACGAGCAGTACTTC

D gene: NA
V gene: TRBV2
J gene: TRBJ2-7
clone size: NA
CDR3 protein: CASGPTGGGRRYF
CDR3 DNA: TGTGCCAGCGGGCCGACGGGCGGTGGACGTCGGTACTTC

D gene: NA
V gene: TRBV7-9
J gene: TRBJ2-7
clone size: NA
CDR3 protein: CASSLEGGLVYEQYF
CDR3 DNA: TGTGCCAGCAGCTTAGAGGGGGGGCTGGTCTACGAGCAGTACTTC

D gene: NA
V gene: TRBV7-6
J gene: TRBJ2-3
clone size: NA
CDR3 protein: CASSLGGQSTDTQYF
CDR3 DNA: TGTGCCAGCAGCTTAGGCGGGCAAAGCACAGATACGCAGTATTTT

D gene: TRBD2
V gene: TRBV6-2/TRBV6-3
J gene: TRBJ2-7
clone size: NA
CDR3 protein: CASSYRLADPYEQYF
CDR3 DNA: TGTGCCAGCAGTTACCGACTAGCGGACCCCTACGAGCAGTACTTC

D gene: NA
V gene: TRBV28
J gene: TRBJ1-1
clone size: NA
CDR3 protein: CASMGHRPEAFF
CDR3 DNA: TGTGCCAGCATGGGACATAGACCTGAAGCTTTCTTT

D gene: TRBD1
V gene: TRBV6-5
J gene: TRBJ2-7
clone size: NA
CDR3 protein: CASSPGQAFKEQYF
CDR3 DNA: TGTGCCAGCAGTCCCGGACAGGCGTTTAAAGAGCAGTACTTC

D gene: NA
V gene: TRBV28
J gene: TRBJ1-3
clone size: few
CDR3 protein: CASSSLLGRSGNTIYF
CDR3 DNA: TGTGCCAGCAGTTCCCTTCTCGGTCGGTCTGGAAACACCATATATTTT

D gene: NA
V gene: TRBV4-3
J gene: TRBJ1-6
clone size: NA
CDR3 protein: CASSRLNSPLHF
CDR3 DNA: TGCGCCAGCAGCCGATTGAATTCACCCCTCCACTTT

D gene: NA
V gene: TRBV20-1
J gene: TRBJ1-5
clone size: NA
CDR3 protein: CSASSTGLSNQPQHF
CDR3 DNA: TGCAGTGCTAGTTCGACAGGACTTAGCAATCAGCCCCAGCATTTT

D gene: NA
V gene: TRBV21-1
J gene: TRBJ1-1
clone size: NA
CDR3 protein: CASSPHSMEGGTEAFF
CDR3 DNA: TGTGCCAGCAGCCCGCATTCAATGGAGGGGGGCACTGAAGCTTTCTTT

D gene: NA
V gene: TRBV6-6
J gene: TRBJ1-1
clone size: once
CDR3 protein: CASSYELHTEAFF
CDR3 DNA: TGTGCCAGCAGTTACGAGCTCCACACTGAAGCTTTCTTT